This T cell receptor beta chain came from a study of cytomegalovirus exposure and HLA in healthy donors listed by TCRdb under 2017. Describing the broader study: According to an earlier analysis of several hundred of the donors, about 179 million T cells yielded 117 million unique TCR beta sequences and approximately 280 Gb of sequence data. Approximately 300 gigabases of sequencing data and tens of millions of unique TCR sequences made up an early release that covered over 550 HLA-typed donors. Of the approximately 400 genotyped donors, approximately 83% fell in the genetic ancestry cluster associated with self-reported Caucasian donors. The study aimed to test whether signatures of past pathogen exposure could be identified by cataloging public T cell receptors. The study profiled the T cell repertoires of more than 500 subjects by immunosequencing and related them to cytomegalovirus serostatus. Besides the first cohort of roughly 640 subjects, a separate validation cohort made up of 90 to 150 different subjects was used. High-throughput TCR immunosequencing, statistical association of individual TCRs with disease status, and machine learning were combined to predict cytomegalovirus infection status. A later analysis re-examined previously published TCR beta repertoires from several hundred donors and added high-resolution HLA genotyping to investigate patterns of TCR occurrence. The later analysis used no new phenotypic data to find candidate immune exposures, relying instead on TCR beta sequences and their occurrence across donors. An earlier analysis of roughly 580 of the donors used high-throughput TCR beta sequencing to judge whether each TCR beta V gene segment behaved as functional or pseudogenic. Alongside the repertoire data, information on donor age, sex, ethnicity and CMV serostatus was compiled. Genome-wide SNP genotypes for about 55% of the roughly 670 donors were used in a later genetic analysis, which treated that subset as a discovery cohort. Every discovery cohort repertoire had been produced on one sequencing platform. HLA typing covered class I and class II loci at four-digit resolution. The number of typed donors differed by locus: about 620-640 for A, B, C, DRB1 and DQB1; some 540 for DQA1; 606 for DPA1; and about 450 for DPB1. Roughly five DR-DQ haplotypes were treated as single units for association and clustering because of strong linkage in the cohort. Across roughly 420 genotyped donors of the cohort, an average of roughly 250,000 unique TCR beta nucleotide sequences per donor were sequenced, and approximately 19% of those sequences were non-productive.

The paper's findings and limits, for the study overall: Roughly uniform sequencing depth across donors was assumed in presence/absence analyses, although this assumption may not hold. The earlier analysis of about 600 of the donors excluded some 15 rarely observed V segments, including chromosome 9 orphons, because counts were too low. The classifier was reported to diagnose cytomegalovirus status with high specificity and sensitivity in both the original and validation cohorts. A few of the identified cytomegalovirus-associated TCR beta chains were confirmed in vitro to be specific for cytomegalovirus antigens. The study listed approximately 150 TCR beta chains as associated with cytomegalovirus. HLA typing was unavailable for some donors at each locus, so association tests used only the typed subset. Immune exposure information for the cohort was limited to CMV serostatus. A group of highly shared sequence variants was considered likely to be a technical artifact of the sequencing pipeline. A later analysis found that most CMV-associated TCR beta chains appeared HLA-restricted, with HLA associations seemingly driven largely by CMV exposure. A later analysis found that HLA-associated TCR beta chains were more clonally expanded and had lower generation probabilities than equally common non-associated chains. Several of the top co-occurrence clusters appeared to be linked to parvovirus B19, influenza, CMV and Epstein-Barr virus, according to a later analysis. Broadly in line with IMGT annotations, most TCR beta V segments showed up in productive rearrangements about 87% or about 30% of the time in an earlier analysis of a few hundred of the donors. In a later genetic analysis, a missense DCLRE1C variant was associated with V-gene and J-gene trimming of TCR beta chains, and the association was replicated in an independent cohort. Correlated functional status among segregating V segments might reflect linkage disequilibrium, but an unknown experimental factor could not be ruled out. A further reported finding was that TCR beta sequences accurately predicted the HLA-A and HLA-B alleles for most subjects in the first cohort. This cohort had only TCR beta chains sequenced, and the lack of alpha or paired-chain data limited which features could be detected. Specific HLA alleles were associated with roughly 16,000 TCR beta sequences at a false discovery rate of 0.05 in a later analysis. Across donors, most TCR sequences were observed very rarely, whereas some public TCRs were present in many individuals. A later analysis found that TCR association rates varied across HLA loci, with DRB1 alleles showing the most associated TCRs and HLA-C alleles the fewest. Compared with the roughly 600-donor mean, donors in an Asian-associated ancestry cluster had fewer N-insertions in productive TCRs, according to a later genetic analysis. When HLA alleles, especially DR and DQ, strongly co-occurred, attributing TCR associations to individual alleles was difficult. The 87-base-pair reads could not distinguish some IMGT-functional V segments, including TRBV6-2 and TRBV6-3, so those segments were excluded. According to the authors, the approach could potentially be generalized to other disease states and immunological phenotypes.

Preparation of the library involved the immunoSEQ multiplex PCR assay. A mixture of 60 forward primers for TCR Vbeta segments and 13 reverse primers for TCR Jbeta segments was used in the multiplex PCR. A multiplex PCR assay on genomic DNA amplified the CDR3 region of rearranged TCR beta genes. On the Illumina HiSeq System, the amplified TCR beta libraries were sequenced as 87-base-pair reads. As for how the authors treated the data: A later analysis tallied some 79 million unique TCR beta chains across the 666 repertoires, and approximately 9.9 million of those chains were shared by two or more donors. To remove PCR and sequencing errors, raw reads were error-corrected and collapsed into unique sequences using a nearest-neighbor algorithm that merged closely related sequences. V, D and J gene segments were assigned by aligning CDR3 sequences to IMGT reference sequences. For a sequence to be retained, at least a six-nucleotide match to both a V gene segment and a J gene segment was required. Rearrangements were called productive when the CDR3 lacked stop codons and stayed in frame with V and J; all others were non-productive. CDR3 was defined according to IMGT convention as the region running from the second conserved V-encoded cysteine to the conserved J-encoded phenylalanine. In an earlier analysis of roughly 580 of the donors, sequences lacking an unambiguous match to a single V gene segment were excluded. An earlier analysis of under 750 of the donors called V segments functional above 56.7% productive rearrangements and segregating when the between-donor standard deviation exceeded 5%. A statistical classification framework was developed to diagnose cytomegalovirus status using the catalog of TCR beta chain sequences. In a later analysis, TCR nucleotide sequences were compared against IMGT/GENE-DB human TR gene sequences so that V and J genes could be assigned. The TCRdist pipeline was used in a later analysis to assign CDR3 sequences and most-parsimonious VDJ recombination scenarios. A later analysis defined each TCR beta chain by its CDR3 amino acid sequence plus V-gene family, and excluded reads lacking a unique V-gene family. As a way to deal with suspected cross-contamination and a sequencing artifact, a later analysis dropped roughly 600 nucleotide sequences that were highly shared and had low generation probability. A later analysis calculated a clonal expansion index for each public chain from normalized within-repertoire ranks of inferred template counts. In a later analysis, generation probabilities were computed with a VDJ recombination model fitted to out-of-frame rearrangements, and the resulting probabilities were checked against IGoR. In a later analysis, TCR-TCR, TCR-HLA and TCR-CMV co-occurrence was scored with hypergeometric tests, and a repertoire-size bias correction was applied to TCR pairs. False discovery rates were estimated in a later analysis by permuting HLA or CMV assignments 20 times. A later analysis grouped co-occurring TCRs with DBSCAN, adding TCRdist sequence similarity when clustering within HLA-allele-positive subsets. Repertoires with fewer than 30,000 or more than 120,000 public chains, plus five repertoires with anomalous nucleotide sharing, were excluded from co-occurrence clustering. TCRdb took over this immuneACCESS table, retaining in-frame rearrangements with V and J assigned. Such tables are incomplete; in checked studies, under half of the missing clones stem from an unresolved V gene, and the remainder is unexplained. V, J and clone size reflect that table, while D and trimming were determined from the DNA. The sample table shows 100,000 to 150,000 clones, and around 80% are seen once. The ten largest clonotypes hold 1% to 1.5% of the sample.

In regard to this clone: This receptor's antigen is unknown. No base-level quality is on record; no much larger clone is a single base apart.

The cohort comprised some 730 healthy bone marrow donors. At the time of sampling, every cohort member was nominally healthy, though immune exposures that went unrecorded were likely present. The donor was CMV seronegative and was included in the group of around 320 seronegative cohort members. A peripheral blood sample was collected from each donor, and TCR beta sequencing was performed on peripheral blood mononuclear cells. The Qiagen DNeasy Blood Extraction Kit was used to extract genomic DNA from the blood cell samples. Its CDR3 holds 13 amino acids, cysteine through phenylalanine. The retained sequence is limited to the CDR3, 39 bases, with the frame set at the first base. The V end gives up 4 bases and the J end 7 bases, leaving 6 bases in the junction not matched to a gene. Reading the germline V gene gives CDR1 SGHRS and CDR2 YFSETQ.

Sequencing input: PBMCs. The chain couples TRBV5-1 to TRBJ2-5; TRBD1 fits 8 bases in the junction. The clonotype was recovered from a female donor in good health and CMV-seronegative. The nucleotide sequence reads TGCGCCAGCAGCGCGGACGACAGGGGGACCCAGTACTTC. It is translated as CASSADDRGTQYF.